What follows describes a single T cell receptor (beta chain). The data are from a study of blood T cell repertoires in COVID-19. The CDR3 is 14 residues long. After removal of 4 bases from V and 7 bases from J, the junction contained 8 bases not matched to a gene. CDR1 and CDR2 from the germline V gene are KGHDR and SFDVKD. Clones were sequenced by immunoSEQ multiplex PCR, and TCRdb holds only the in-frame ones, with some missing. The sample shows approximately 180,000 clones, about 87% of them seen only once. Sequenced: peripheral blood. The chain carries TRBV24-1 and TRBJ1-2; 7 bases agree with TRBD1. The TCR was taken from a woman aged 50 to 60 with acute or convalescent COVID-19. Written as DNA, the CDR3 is TGTGCCACCAGTGAGCGAGGGGGCTCAGGTGGCTACACCTTC. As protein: CATSERGGSGGYTF.